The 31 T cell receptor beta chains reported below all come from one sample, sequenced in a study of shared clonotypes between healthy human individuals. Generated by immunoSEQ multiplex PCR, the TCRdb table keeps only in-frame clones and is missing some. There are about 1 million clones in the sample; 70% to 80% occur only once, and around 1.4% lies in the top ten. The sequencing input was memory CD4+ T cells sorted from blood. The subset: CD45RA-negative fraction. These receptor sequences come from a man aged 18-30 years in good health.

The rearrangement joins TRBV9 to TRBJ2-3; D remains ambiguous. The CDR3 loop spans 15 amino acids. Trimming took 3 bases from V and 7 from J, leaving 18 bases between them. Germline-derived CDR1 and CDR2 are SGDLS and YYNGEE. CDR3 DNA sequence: TGTGCCAGCAGCGCGTCCCCAGGACCCACGAATACGCAGTATTTT. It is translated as CASSASPGPTNTQYF.

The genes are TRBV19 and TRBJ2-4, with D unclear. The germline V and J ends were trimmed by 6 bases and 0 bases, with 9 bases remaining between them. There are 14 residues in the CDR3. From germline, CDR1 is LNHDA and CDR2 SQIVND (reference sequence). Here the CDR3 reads CASSRDLAKNIQYF. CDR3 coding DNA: TGTGCCAGTAGCAGAGATTTAGCCAAAAACATTCAGTACTTC.

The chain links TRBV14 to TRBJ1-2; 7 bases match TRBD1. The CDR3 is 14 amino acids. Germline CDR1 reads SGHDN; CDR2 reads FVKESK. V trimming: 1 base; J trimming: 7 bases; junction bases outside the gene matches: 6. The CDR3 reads CASSQVPGGGGYTF. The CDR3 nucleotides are TGTGCCAGCAGCCAAGTACCAGGGGGAGGTGGCTACACCTTC.

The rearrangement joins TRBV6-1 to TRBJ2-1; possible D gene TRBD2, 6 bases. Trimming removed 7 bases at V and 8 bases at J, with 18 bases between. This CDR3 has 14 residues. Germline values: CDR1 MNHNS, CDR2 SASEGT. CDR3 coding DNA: TGTGCCAGCACCGGAGGGCAGCCGGGCGATGAGCAGTTCTTC. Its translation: CASTGGQPGDEQFF.

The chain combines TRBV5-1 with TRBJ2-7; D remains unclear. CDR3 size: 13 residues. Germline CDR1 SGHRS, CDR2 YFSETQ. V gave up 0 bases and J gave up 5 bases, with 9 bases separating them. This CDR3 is CASSLGPSDEQYF. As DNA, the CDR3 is TGCGCCAGCAGCTTGGGCCCCTCGGACGAGCAGTACTTC.

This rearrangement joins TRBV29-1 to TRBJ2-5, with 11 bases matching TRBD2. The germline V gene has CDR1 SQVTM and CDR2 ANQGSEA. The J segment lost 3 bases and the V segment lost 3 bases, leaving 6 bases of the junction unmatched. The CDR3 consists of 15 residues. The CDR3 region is CSVEWASGRKETQYF. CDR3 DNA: TGCAGCGTTGAGTGGGCTAGCGGGAGGAAAGAGACCCAGTACTTC. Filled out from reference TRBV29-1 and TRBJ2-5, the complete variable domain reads SAVISQKPSRDICQRGTSLTIQCQVDSQVTMMFWYRQQPGQSLTLIATANQGSEATYESGFVIDKFPISRPNLTFSTLTVSNMSPEDSSIYLCSVEWASGRKETQYFGPGTRLLVL.

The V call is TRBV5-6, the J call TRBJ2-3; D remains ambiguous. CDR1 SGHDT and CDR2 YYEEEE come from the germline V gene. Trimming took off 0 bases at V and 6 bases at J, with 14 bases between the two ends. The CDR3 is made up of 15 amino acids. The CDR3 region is CASSLEGKRWDTQYF. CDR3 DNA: TGTGCCAGCAGCTTGGAGGGTAAAAGGTGGGATACGCAGTATTTT.

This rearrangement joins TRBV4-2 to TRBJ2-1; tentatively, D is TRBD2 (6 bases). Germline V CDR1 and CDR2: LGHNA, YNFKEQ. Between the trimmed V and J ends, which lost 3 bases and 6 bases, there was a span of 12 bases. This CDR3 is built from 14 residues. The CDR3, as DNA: TGTGCCAGCAGCCACGCTACTAGCCCCAATGAGCAGTTCTTC. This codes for CASSHATSPNEQFF.

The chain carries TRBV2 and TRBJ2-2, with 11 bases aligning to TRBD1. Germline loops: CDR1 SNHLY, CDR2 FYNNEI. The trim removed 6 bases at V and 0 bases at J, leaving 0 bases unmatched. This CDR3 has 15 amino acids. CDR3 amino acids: CASRGQGANTGELFF. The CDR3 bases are TGTGCCAGCAGGGGACAGGGGGCGAACACCGGGGAGCTGTTTTTT.

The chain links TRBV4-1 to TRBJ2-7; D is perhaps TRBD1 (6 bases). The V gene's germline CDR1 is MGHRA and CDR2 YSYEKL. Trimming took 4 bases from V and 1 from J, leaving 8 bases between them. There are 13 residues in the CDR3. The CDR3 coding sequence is TGCGCCAGCAGCCCCAGGGGTTCCTACGAGCAGTACTTC. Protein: CASSPRGSYEQYF.

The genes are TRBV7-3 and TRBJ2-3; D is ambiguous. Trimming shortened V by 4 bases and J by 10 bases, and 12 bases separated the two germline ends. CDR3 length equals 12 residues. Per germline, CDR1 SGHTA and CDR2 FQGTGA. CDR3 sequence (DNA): TGTGCCAGCAGCTCCCCCCCTGGTGCGCAGTATTTT. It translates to CASSSPPGAQYF.

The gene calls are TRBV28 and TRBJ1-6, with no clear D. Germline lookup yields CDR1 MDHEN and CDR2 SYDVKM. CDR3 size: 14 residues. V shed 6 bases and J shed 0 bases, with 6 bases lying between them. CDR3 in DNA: TGTGCCAGCAGGTTGGGCTCCTATAATTCACCCCTCCACTTT. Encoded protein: CASRLGSYNSPLHF.

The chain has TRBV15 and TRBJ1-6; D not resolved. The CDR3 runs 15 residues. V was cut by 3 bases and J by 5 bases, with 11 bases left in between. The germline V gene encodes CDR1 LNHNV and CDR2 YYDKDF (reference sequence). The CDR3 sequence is CATSRYGSNNSPLHF. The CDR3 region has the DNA TGTGCCACCAGCAGGTACGGGTCGAATAATTCACCCCTCCACTTT.

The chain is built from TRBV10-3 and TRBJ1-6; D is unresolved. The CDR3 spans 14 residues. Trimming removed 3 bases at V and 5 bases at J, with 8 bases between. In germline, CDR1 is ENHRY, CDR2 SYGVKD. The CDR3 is CAISDGRNNSPLHF. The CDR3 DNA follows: TGTGCCATCAGTGACGGCCGTAATAATTCACCCCTCCACTTT.

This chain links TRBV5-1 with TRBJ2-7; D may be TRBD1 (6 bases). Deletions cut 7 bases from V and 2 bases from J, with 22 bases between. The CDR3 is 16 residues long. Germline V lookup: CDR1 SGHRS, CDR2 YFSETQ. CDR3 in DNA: TGCGCCAGCGTGGGAACAGGGTTGGTTTTTACCTACGAGCAGTACTTC. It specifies CASVGTGLVFTYEQYF.

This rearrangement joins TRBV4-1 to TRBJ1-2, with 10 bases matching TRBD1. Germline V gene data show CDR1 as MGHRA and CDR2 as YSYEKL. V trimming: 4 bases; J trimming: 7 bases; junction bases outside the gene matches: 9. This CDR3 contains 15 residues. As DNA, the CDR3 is TGCGCCAGCAGCCTAGAGGTGCGGGACAGGGGTGGCTACACCTTC. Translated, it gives CASSLEVRDRGGYTF.

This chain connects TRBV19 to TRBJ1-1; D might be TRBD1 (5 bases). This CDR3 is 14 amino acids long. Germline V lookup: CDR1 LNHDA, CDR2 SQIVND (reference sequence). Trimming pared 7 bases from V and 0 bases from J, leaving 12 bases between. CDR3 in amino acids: CASMTANLNTEAFF. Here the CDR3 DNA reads TGTGCCAGTATGACAGCTAACTTGAACACTGAAGCTTTCTTT.

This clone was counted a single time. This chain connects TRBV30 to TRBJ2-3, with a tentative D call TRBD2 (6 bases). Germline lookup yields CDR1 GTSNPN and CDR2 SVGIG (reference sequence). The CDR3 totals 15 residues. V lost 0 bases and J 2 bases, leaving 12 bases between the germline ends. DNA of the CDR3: TGTGCCTGGAGTGTACATAGCGGTAACACAGATACGCAGTATTTT. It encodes CAWSVHSGNTDTQYF.

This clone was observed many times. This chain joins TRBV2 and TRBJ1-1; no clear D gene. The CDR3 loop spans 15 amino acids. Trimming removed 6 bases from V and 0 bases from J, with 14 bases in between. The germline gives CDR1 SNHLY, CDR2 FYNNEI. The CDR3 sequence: CASRPAGRLNTEAFF. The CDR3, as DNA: TGTGCCAGCAGGCCCGCCGGGAGACTGAACACTGAAGCTTTCTTT. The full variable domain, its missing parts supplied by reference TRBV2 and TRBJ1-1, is EPEVTQTPSHQVTQMGQEVILRCVPISNHLYFYWYRQILGQKVEFLVSFYNNEISEKSEIFDDQFSVERPDGSNFTLKIRSTKLEDSAMYFCASRPAGRLNTEAFFGQGTRLTVV.

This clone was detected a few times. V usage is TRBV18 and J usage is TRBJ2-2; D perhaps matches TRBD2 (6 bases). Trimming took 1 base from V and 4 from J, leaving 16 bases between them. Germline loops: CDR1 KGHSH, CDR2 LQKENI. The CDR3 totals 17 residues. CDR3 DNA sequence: TGTGCCAGCTCACCACTAAGTGGAGGGGCCATCACCGGGGAGCTGTTTTTT. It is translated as CASSPLSGGAITGELFF.

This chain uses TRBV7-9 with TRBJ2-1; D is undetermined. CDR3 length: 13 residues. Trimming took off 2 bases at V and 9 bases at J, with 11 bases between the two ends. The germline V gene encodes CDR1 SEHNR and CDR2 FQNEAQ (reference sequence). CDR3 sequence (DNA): TGTGCCAGCAGCTTAATGGCAGCCCTTGAGCAGTTCTTC. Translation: CASSLMAALEQFF.

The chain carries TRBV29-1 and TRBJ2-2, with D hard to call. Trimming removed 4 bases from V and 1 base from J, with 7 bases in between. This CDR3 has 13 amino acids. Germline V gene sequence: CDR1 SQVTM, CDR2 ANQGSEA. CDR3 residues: CSVVRQNTGELFF. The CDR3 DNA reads TGCAGCGTTGTGAGGCAGAACACCGGGGAGCTGTTTTTT.

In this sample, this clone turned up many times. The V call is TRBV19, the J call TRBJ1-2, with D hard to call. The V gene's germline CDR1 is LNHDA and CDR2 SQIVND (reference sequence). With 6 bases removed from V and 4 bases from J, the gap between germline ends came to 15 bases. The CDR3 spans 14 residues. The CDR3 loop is CASREDAASYGYTF. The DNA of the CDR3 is TGTGCCAGTAGGGAGGACGCAGCCAGCTATGGCTACACCTTC. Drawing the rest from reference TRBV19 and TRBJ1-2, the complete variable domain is DGGITQSPKYLFRKEGQNVTLSCEQNLNHDAMYWYRQDPGQGLRLIYYSQIVNDFQKGDIAEGYSVSREKKESFPLTVTSAQKNPTAFYLCASREDAASYGYTFGSGTRLTVV.

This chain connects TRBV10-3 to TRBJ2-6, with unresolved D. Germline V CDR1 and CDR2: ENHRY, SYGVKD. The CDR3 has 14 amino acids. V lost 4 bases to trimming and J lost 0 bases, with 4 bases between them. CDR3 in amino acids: CAISANSGANVLTF. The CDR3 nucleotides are TGTGCCATCAGTGCTAACTCTGGGGCCAACGTCCTGACTTTC.

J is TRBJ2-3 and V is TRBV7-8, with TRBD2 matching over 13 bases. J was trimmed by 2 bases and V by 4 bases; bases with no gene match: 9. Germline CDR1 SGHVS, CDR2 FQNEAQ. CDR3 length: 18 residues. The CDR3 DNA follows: TGTGCCAGCAGCTGGTCTTGGACTAGCGGGAGAAACACAGATACGCAGTATTTT. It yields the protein CASSWSWTSGRNTDTQYF.

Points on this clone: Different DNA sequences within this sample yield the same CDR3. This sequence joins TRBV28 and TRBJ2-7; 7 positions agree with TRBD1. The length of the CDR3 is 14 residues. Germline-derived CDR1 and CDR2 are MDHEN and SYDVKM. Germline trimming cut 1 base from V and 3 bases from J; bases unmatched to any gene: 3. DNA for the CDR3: TGTGCCAGCAGTTTATCCGGGACAGACTACGAGCAGTACTTC. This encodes CASSLSGTDYEQYF.

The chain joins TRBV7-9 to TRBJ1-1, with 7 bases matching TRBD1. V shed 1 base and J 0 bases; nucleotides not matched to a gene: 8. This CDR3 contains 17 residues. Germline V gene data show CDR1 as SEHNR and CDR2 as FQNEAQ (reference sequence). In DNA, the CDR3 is TGTGCCAGCAGCTTAGGGCCCCCGACAGGGTTGAACACTGAAGCTTTCTTT. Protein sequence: CASSLGPPTGLNTEAFF.

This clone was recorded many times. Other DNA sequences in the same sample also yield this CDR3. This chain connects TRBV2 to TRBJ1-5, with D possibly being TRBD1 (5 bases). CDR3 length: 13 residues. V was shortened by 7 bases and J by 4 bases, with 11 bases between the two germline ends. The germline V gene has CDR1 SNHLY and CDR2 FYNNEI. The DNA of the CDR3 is TGTGCCAGCAAGGGGAGGGGAAATCAGCCCCAGCATTTT. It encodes CASKGRGNQPQHF.

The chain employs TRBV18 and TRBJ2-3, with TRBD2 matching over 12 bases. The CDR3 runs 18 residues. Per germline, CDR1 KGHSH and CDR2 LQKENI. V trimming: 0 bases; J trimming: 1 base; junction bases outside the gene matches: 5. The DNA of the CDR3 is TGTGCCAGCTCACCACCCCTAGCGGGGGGGCACGGCACAGATACGCAGTATTTT. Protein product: CASSPPLAGGHGTDTQYF.

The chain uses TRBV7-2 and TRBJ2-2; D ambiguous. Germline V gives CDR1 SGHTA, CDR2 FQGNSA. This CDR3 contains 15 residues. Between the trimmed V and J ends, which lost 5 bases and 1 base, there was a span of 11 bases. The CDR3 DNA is TGTGCCAGCAGCCAGACGGCAGGGAACACCGGGGAGCTGTTTTTT. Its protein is CASSQTAGNTGELFF.

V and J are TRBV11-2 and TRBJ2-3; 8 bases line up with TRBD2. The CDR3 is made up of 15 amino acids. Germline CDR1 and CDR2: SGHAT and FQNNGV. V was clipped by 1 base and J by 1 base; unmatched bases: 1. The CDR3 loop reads CASSLVSGGTDTQYF. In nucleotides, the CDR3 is TGTGCCAGCAGCTTAGTTAGCGGGGGCACAGATACGCAGTATTTT.